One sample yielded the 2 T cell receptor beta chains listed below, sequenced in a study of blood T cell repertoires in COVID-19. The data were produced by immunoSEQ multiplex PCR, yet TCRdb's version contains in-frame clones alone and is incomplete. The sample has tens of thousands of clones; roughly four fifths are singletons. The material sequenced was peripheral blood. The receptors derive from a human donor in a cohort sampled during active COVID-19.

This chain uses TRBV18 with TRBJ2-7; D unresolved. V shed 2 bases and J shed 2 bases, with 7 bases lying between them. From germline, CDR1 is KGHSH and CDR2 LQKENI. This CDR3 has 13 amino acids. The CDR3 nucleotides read TGTGCCAGCTCACCAACTCAAGCCTACGAGCAGTACTTC. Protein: CASSPTQAYEQYF. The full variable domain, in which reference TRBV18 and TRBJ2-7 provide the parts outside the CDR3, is NAGVMQNPRHLVRRRGQEARLRCSPMKGHSHVYWYRQLPEEGLKFMVYLQKENIIDESGMPKERFSAEFPKEGPSILRIQQVVRGDSAAYFCASSPTQAYEQYFGPGTRLTVT.

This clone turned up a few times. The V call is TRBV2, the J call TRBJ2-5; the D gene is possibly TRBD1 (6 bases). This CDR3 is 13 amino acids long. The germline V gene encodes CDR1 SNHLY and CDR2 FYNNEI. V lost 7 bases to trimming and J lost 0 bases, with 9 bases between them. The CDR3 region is CASTGQYQETQYF. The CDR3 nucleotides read TGTGCCAGCACTGGACAGTACCAAGAGACCCAGTACTTC.